This note documents a single T cell receptor beta chain sequence. From germline, CDR1 is SGHRS and CDR2 YFSETQ. The CDR3 is 14 amino acids. Trimming removed 4 bases from V and 9 bases from J; junction bases left unmatched: 12. These data originate in a study of blood T cell repertoires in COVID-19. Study as a whole: The samples span acute and convalescent COVID-19 from the United States, Italy and Spain.

Generated by immunoSEQ multiplex PCR, the TCRdb table keeps only in-frame clones and is missing some. Of 150,000 to 200,000 clones detected, around four fifths appear once; the ten largest clones hold roughly 8.8%. Patients from Seattle were sampled longitudinally, starting during active infection. The V call is TRBV5-1, the J call TRBJ1-1, with 7 bases that match TRBD1. The clonotype comes from a woman older than 75 with COVID-19, enrolled during active disease. The source material was peripheral blood. Written as DNA, the CDR3 is TGCGCCAGCAGCGTATTCGACAGGGCCAGTCAAGCTTTCTTT. It translates to CASSVFDRASQAFF.